This T cell receptor (beta chain) derives from a study of T-cell reconstitution after alpha-beta-depleted transplantation in children. Study results and caveats: Some patients showed high day-60 TCRbeta diversity, which derived from surviving recipient T cells and thymic progenitors. Hyperexpanded clones declined; after one year, newly produced T cells mostly supplied diversity. There were reportedly several hundred expanded graft clones from which alpha-beta T cells came about two months after transplant.

CDR3 length equals 13 residues. Germline V CDR1 and CDR2: MNHNS, SASEGT. Unmatched junction bases numbered 3, after V lost 7 bases and J lost 3 bases. On this clonotype: No antigen is known for it.

Unique molecular identifiers tagged the TCRbeta library. TCRdb re-called the PCR reads through MiXCR, storing one row per CDR3 protein. This table has 900,000 or so distinct CDR3 sequences, 15% to 20% appearing once. This specimen consisted of PBMCs, mostly from graft donor cells, obtained 360 days after TCRalphabeta/CD19-depleted stem cell transplant. This sequence joins TRBV6-1 and TRBJ1-1; 9 bases align to TRBD1. The TCR originated in a male patient younger than 18 who had a stem cell transplant for acute lymphoblastic leukemia, so the T cells may come from the graft donor. CDR3 residues: CASKTGGYTEAFF. DNA of the CDR3: TGTGCCAGCAAGACAGGGGGATACACTGAAGCTTTCTTT.